This T cell receptor (beta chain) was recovered during a study of T cell changes during pregnancy in multiple sclerosis (dated by TCRdb to between 2018 and 2021). About the study as a whole: The study looked at changes in the T cell repertoire across pregnancy in women with multiple sclerosis.

From a lookup of the germline V gene, CDR1 and CDR2 are MNHEY and SVGAGI. V has 7 bases trimmed and J has 6 bases trimmed; junction bases matching no gene number 8. The CDR3, cysteine through phenylalanine, is 13 amino acids long. Just the 39-base CDR3 DNA is kept, in frame starting at base 1. Concerning this clone itself: The antigen it binds to is not known. No much larger clone is present one base from it, and per-base qualities are unavailable.

The method was the immunoSEQ multiplex PCR assay. The table was pulled from immuneACCESS by TCRdb, which kept in-frame rearrangements only. Such tables lose some clones; where checked, under half of the loss comes from unresolved V genes, and the rest has no known cause. The sample profile shows roughly 63,000 clones; around 91% of them were found once. The ten largest clones capture about 2.1% of the sample. Sequenced material: peripheral blood, taken in the second trimester of pregnancy. The source of this sequence is a female donor in good health, enrolled as a control in a pregnancy study. The chain is made from TRBV6-5 and TRBJ1-2, and 7 junction bases match TRBD1. The encoded CDR3 is CASISQGDNGYTF. The bases are TGTGCCAGCATTTCGCAGGGGGACAATGGCTACACCTTC.